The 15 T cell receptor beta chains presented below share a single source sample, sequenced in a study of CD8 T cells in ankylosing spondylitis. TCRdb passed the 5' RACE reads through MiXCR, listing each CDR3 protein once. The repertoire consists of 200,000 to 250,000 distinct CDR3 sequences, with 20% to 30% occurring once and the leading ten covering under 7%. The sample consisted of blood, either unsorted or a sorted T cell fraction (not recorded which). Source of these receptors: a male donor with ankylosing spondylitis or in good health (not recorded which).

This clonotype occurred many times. CDR3 residues: CASSLGDRNTDTQYF. Here the CDR3 DNA reads TGCGCCAGCAGCTTGGGGGACAGAAACACAGATACGCAGTATTTT. The rearrangement joins TRBV5-1 to TRBJ2-3, with TRBD1 identical over 7 bases. Trimming at V came to 0 bases and at J to 2 bases, leaving 3 bases not matched to a gene. Germline assignment: CDR1 SGHRS and CDR2 YFSETQ. There are 15 residues in the CDR3.

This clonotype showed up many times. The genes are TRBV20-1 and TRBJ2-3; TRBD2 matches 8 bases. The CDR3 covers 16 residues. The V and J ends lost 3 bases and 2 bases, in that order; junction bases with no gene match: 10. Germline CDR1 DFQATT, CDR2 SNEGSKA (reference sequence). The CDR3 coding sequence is TGCAGTGCTAGTATAGGTCTAGCGGGCCTCACAGATACGCAGTATTTT. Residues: CSASIGLAGLTDTQYF.

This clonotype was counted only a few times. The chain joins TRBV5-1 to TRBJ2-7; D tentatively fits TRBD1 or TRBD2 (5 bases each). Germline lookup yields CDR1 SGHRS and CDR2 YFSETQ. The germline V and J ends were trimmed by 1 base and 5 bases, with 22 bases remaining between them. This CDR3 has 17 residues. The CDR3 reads CASSLLRTGTAADEQYF. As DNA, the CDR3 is TGCGCCAGCAGCTTGTTGCGGACCGGGACGGCGGCCGACGAGCAGTACTTC.

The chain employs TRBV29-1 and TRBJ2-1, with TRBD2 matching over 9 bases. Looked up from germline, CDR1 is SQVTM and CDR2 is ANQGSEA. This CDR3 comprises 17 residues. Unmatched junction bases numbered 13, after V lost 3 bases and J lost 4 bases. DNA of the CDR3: TGCAGCGTTGATAAGAGCGGGAGGATTAACGGGTACAATGAGCAGTTCTTC. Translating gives CSVDKSGRINGYNEQFF.

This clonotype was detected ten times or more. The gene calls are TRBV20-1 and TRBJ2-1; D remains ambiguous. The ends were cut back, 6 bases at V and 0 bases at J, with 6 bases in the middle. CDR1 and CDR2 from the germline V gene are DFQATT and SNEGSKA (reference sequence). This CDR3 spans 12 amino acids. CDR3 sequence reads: CSADFSYNEQFF. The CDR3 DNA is TGCAGTGCAGACTTCTCCTACAATGAGCAGTTCTTC.

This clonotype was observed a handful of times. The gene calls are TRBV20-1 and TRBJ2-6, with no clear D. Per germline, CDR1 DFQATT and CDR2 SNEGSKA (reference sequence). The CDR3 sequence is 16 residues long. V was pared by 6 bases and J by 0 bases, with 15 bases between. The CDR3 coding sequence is TGCAGTGCCAACCACAGAACAAGCTCTGGGGCCAACGTCCTGACTTTC. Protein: CSANHRTSSGANVLTF.

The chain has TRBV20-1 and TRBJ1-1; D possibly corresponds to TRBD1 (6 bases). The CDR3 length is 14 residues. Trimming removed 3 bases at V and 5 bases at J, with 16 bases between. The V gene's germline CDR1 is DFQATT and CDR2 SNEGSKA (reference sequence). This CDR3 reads CSASQGGGGTEAFF. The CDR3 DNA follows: TGCAGTGCTAGTCAAGGGGGGGGTGGTACTGAAGCTTTCTTT.

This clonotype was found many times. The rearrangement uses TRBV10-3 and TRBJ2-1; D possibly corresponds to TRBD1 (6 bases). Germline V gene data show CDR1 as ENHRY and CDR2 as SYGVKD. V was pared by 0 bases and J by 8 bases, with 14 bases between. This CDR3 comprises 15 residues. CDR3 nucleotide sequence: TGTGCCATCAGTGAGTCAAGGCAGGGGACCGATGAGCAGTTCTTC. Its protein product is CAISESRQGTDEQFF.

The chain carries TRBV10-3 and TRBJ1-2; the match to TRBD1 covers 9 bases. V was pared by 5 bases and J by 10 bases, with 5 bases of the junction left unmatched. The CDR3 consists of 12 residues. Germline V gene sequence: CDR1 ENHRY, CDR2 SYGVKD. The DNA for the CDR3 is TGTGCCATCAGTTGGACAGGGGACGACTACACCTTC. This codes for CAISWTGDDYTF.

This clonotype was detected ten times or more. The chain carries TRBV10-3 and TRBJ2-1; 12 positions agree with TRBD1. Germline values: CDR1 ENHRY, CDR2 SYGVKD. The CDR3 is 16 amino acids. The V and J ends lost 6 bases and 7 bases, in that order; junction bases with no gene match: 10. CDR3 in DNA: TGTGCCATCAGCCCACGGAAGGGACAGGGGGCAAATGAGCAGTTCTTC. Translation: CAISPRKGQGANEQFF.

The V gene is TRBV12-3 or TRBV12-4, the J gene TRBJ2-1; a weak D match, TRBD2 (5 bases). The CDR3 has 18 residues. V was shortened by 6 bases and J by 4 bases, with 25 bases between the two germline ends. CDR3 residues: CASRHLSGLQTGYNEQFF. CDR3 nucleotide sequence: TGTGCCAGCAGACACCTTTCTGGGCTCCAGACGGGATACAATGAGCAGTTCTTC.

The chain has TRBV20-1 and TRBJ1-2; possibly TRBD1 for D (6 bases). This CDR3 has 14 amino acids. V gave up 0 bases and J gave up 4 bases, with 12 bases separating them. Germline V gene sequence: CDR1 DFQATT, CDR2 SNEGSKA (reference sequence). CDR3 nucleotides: TGCAGTGCTAGAGATCCCCGGACAGCCTATGGCTACACCTTC. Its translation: CSARDPRTAYGYTF.

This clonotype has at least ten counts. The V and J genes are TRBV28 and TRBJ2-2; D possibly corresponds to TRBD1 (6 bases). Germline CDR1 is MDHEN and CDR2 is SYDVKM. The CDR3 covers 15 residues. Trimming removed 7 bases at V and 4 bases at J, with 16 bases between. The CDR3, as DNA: TGTGCCAGCAACCACCAGGGGCGAGGCACCGGGGAGCTGTTTTTT. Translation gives CASNHQGRGTGELFF.

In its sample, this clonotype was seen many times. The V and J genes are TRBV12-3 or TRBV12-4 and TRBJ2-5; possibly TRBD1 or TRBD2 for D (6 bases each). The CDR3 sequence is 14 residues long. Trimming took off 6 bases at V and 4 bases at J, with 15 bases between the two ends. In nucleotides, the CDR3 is TGTGCCAGCAGGGAGTGGGGGGCGGGAGAGACCCAGTACTTC. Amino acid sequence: CASREWGAGETQYF.

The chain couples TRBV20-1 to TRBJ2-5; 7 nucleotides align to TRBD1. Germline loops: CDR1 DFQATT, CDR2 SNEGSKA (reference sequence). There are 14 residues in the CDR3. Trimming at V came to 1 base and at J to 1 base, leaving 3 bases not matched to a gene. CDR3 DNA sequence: TGCAGTGCTAGAGTACAGGGGATCCAAGAGACCCAGTACTTC. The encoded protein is CSARVQGIQETQYF.